Here is one T cell receptor (beta chain) with its context. Its matching antigen is unknown. Assay: immunoSEQ multiplex PCR; the TCRdb copy retains only in-frame clones and omits some. The sample has 55,000 to 70,000 clones, about 80% seen once. These data are taken from a study of T cell responses to AZD1222 COVID-19 vaccine. Broader study findings: Females outnumbered males among donors, who were mostly white British; clonal diversity was possibly underestimated. Repertoire sampling was restricted to post-peak T cell response timepoints.

Per the germline V gene, CDR1 is MNHEY and CDR2 is SVGAGI. The J segment lost 8 bases and the V segment lost 9 bases, leaving 10 bases of the junction unmatched. CDR3 size: 13 residues. The sequences come from peripheral blood, collected on day 0 of AZD1222 vaccination. The clonotype originates from an adult in good health. The chain combines TRBV6-5 with TRBJ2-1, with TRBD1 matching over 7 bases. The CDR3 region is CASSPIQGDEQFF. In DNA form, the CDR3 reads TGTGCCAGTTCACCTATTCAGGGGGATGAGCAGTTCTTC.